Presented here are 8 T cell receptor beta chains from one specimen sequenced in a study of shared clonotypes between healthy human individuals. TCRdb's table, derived via immunoSEQ multiplex PCR, lists solely in-frame clones and lacks some. The sample comprises over 400,000 clones, around 85% of which are singletons, and 12% rests with the top ten. Sequencing was carried out using PBMCs. These receptors were obtained from a woman aged 40 to 50 in good health. Some clones in this sample may be carry-over from other donors' samples.

Turning to this clone: A read error likely explains this, since a far larger clone differs by one base. This sequence joins TRBV29-1 and TRBJ1-4; D not certain. The CDR3 contains 12 residues. Germline lookup yields CDR1 SQVTM and CDR2 ANQGSEA. The CDR3 DNA sequence: TGCAGCGCTCGGGATCTAGGCGAAAAACTGTCTTTT. This encodes CSARDLGEKLSF.

Regarding this clone: Other DNA sequences in this specimen translate into the identical CDR3. The rearrangement uses TRBV7-3 and TRBJ2-7, with D tentatively TRBD2 (6 bases). The CDR3 loop spans 13 amino acids. CDR1 and CDR2 (germline): SGHTA, FQGTGA. Trimming cost V 0 bases and J 5 bases, with 8 bases left between them. The CDR3 protein is CASSLTGGDEQYF. The CDR3 DNA reads TGTGCCAGCAGCTTAACAGGAGGGGACGAGCAGTACTTC.

The gene calls are TRBV30 and TRBJ2-2; 11 bases align to TRBD2. The CDR3 consists of 14 residues. Germline V gene lookup returns CDR1 GTSNPN and CDR2 SVGIG (reference sequence). The CDR3 region is CAGTSGPNTGELFF. The CDR3, as DNA: TGTGCTGGGACTAGCGGACCGAACACCGGGGAGCTGTTTTTT.

This clone came up a few times. The chain is built from TRBV4-3 and TRBJ2-1; TRBD2 aligns across 14 bases. The ends lost 4 bases at V and 7 bases at J; junction bases unmatched: 3. CDR1 is LGHNA and CDR2 is YSLEER in the germline V gene. This CDR3 region has 15 residues. CDR3 sequence: CASSPGLAGENEQFF. The CDR3 DNA is TGCGCCAGCAGCCCGGGACTAGCGGGAGAGAATGAGCAGTTCTTC.

The J gene is TRBJ1-4, the V gene TRBV28; D might be TRBD1 (5 bases). The germline CDR1 and CDR2 sequences are MDHEN and SYDVKM. Trimming removed 8 bases from V and 13 bases from J, with 17 bases in between. This CDR3 is built from 12 residues. The CDR3, as DNA: TGTGCCAGCGAGGTGAGGGGCAGCGGACTGTTTTTT. This codes for CASEVRGSGLFF.

Concerning this clone: A single base is all that separates this from a far larger clone, so a read error is likely. The chain combines TRBV5-4 with TRBJ2-7; 7 bases match TRBD2. Germline V gene sequence: CDR1 SGHNT, CDR2 YYREEE (reference sequence). The CDR3 sequence is 15 residues long. V shed 2 bases, J shed 0 bases, and the junction held 5 bases outside the gene matches. In nucleotides, the CDR3 is TGTGCCAGCAGCTTAAGCGGGGCGAGCTCCTACGAGCAGTACTTC. Protein: CASSLSGASSYEQYF.

The chain is built from TRBV25-1 and TRBJ1-2; TRBD1 matches at 7 bases. This CDR3 is 13 amino acids long. V shed 3 bases, J shed 4 bases, and the junction held 2 bases outside the gene matches. From germline, CDR1 is MGHDK and CDR2 SYGVNS. The CDR3 reads CASSEAGGYGYTF. The CDR3 DNA reads TGTGCCAGCAGTGAGGCAGGGGGCTATGGCTACACCTTC.

CDR3 nucleotide sequence: TGTGCCAGCAGTTTTTCCCCAAGGCAGCGGGAGCTGTTTTTT. It specifies CASSFSPRQRELFF. The chain links TRBV27 to TRBJ2-2; D remains unclear. V was pared by 3 bases and J by 9 bases, with 14 bases between. In germline, CDR1 is MNHEY, CDR2 SMNVEV (reference sequence). This CDR3 has 14 residues.